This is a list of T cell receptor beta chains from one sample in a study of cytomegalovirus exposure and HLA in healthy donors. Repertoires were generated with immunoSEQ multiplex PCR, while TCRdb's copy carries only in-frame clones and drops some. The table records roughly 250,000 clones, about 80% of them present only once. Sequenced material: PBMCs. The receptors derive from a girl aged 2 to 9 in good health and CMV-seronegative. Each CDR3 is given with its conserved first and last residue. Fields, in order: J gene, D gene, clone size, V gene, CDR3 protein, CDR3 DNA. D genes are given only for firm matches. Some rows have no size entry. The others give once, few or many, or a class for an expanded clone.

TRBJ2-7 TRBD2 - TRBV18 CASSPGVGGSYEQYF TGTGCCAGCTCACCCGGAGTCGGGGGGAGTTACGAGCAGTACTTC
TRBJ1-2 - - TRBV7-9 CASSLGSPNYDGYTF TGTGCCAGCAGCTTAGGTTCTCCTAACTATGATGGCTACACCTTC
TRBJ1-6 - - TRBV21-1 CASSEVQGATNNSPLHF TGTGCCAGCAGCGAAGTACAGGGGGCGACGAATAATTCACCCCTCCACTTT
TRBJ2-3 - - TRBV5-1 CASSLSGEYTDTQYF TGCGCCAGCAGCTTGTCAGGGGAATACACAGATACGCAGTATTTT
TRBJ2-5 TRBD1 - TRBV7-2 CASSLGGPGQILRTQYF TGTGCCAGCAGCTTAGGGGGGCCGGGACAGATATTAAGGACCCAGTACTTC
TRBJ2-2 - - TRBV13 CASSYSVGSNAGELFF TGTGCCAGCAGCTATTCCGTTGGGAGCAACGCCGGGGAGCTGTTTTTT
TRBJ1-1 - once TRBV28 CASSLSDRANTEAFF TGTGCCAGCAGCCTATCGGACAGAGCTAACACTGAAGCTTTCTTT
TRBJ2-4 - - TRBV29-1 CSVRAGGNIQYF TGCAGCGTTCGTGCGGGTGGGAACATTCAGTACTTC
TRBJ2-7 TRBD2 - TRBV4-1 CASSQPTQLAGVSYEQYF TGCGCCAGCAGCCAACCGACCCAACTAGCGGGGGTCTCCTACGAGCAGTACTTC
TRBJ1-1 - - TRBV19 CASNNPRGYRTHTEAFF TGTGCCAGTAACAATCCAAGGGGGTACCGGACCCACACTGAAGCTTTCTTT
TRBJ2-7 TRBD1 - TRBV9 CASSPPGTAGGSYEQYF TGTGCCAGCAGCCCCCCGGGGACGGCAGGGGGCTCCTACGAGCAGTACTTC
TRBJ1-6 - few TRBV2 CASSGQDLAPLHF TGTGCCAGCAGTGGTCAGGATTTGGCACCCCTCCACTTT
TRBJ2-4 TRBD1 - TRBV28 CASRGTGDKNIQYF TGTGCCAGCAGAGGGACAGGGGACAAAAACATTCAGTACTTC
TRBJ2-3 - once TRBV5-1 CASSGGTPPPGDTQYF TGCGCCAGCAGCGGCGGGACTCCCCCCCCGGGAGATACGCAGTATTTT
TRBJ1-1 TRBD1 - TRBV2 CASTGGRTEAFF TGTGCCAGCACAGGGGGCCGGACTGAAGCTTTCTTT
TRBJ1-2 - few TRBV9 CASSVGGGGYTF TGTGCCAGCAGCGTAGGAGGGGGAGGCTACACCTTC
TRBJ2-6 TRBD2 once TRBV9 CASSRSGNSGANVLTF TGTGCCAGCAGCCGTAGCGGGAACTCTGGGGCCAACGTCCTGACTTTC
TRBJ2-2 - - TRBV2 CASSGRQNTGELFF TGTGCCAGCAGTGGTAGACAGAACACCGGGGAGCTGTTTTTT
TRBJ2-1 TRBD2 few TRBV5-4 CASRETSGVYNEQFF TGTGCCAGCAGGGAGACTAGCGGGGTATACAATGAGCAGTTCTTC
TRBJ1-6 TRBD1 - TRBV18 CASSLTGVNSPLHF TGTGCCAGCTCGCTAACAGGGGTTAATTCACCCCTCCACTTT
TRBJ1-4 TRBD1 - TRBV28 CASRPDRGREKLFF TGTGCCAGCAGACCCGACAGGGGACGTGAAAAACTGTTTTTT
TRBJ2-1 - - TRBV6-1 CASSEIRNEQFF TGTGCCAGCAGTGAAATCAGGAATGAGCAGTTCTTC
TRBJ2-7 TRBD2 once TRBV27 CASSFSLAGTYEQYF TGTGCCAGCAGTTTTTCACTAGCGGGAACTTACGAGCAGTACTTC
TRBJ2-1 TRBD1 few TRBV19 CASSAPGQGHNEQFF TGTGCCAGTAGTGCCCCTGGACAGGGACACAATGAGCAGTTCTTC
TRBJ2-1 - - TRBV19 CASSIGGGSDEQFF TGTGCCAGTAGTATAGGCGGAGGGTCCGATGAGCAGTTCTTC
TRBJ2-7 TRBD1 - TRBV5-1 CASSAYPGQGVREQYF TGCGCCAGCAGCGCATATCCGGGACAGGGCGTCCGCGAGCAGTACTTC
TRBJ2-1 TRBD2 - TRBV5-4 CASSWGTSGGAVGDNEQFF TGTGCCAGCAGCTGGGGGACTAGCGGGGGGGCCGTTGGGGACAATGAGCAGTTCTTC
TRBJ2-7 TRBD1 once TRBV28 CASGRDRGYEQYF TGTGCCAGCGGTCGGGACAGGGGATACGAGCAGTACTTC
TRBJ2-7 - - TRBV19 CASSMIQGLRGEQYF TGTGCCAGTAGTATGATACAAGGACTCCGCGGCGAGCAGTACTTC
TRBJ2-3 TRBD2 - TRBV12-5 CASAIIAGGPVDTQYF TGTGCTAGTGCTATAATAGCGGGAGGGCCGGTAGATACGCAGTATTTT
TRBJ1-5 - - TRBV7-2 CASSLGPLEGQPQHF TGTGCCAGCAGCTTAGGCCCGCTGGAGGGTCAGCCCCAGCATTTT
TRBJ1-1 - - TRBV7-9 CSSSSQGVTEAFF TGTTCCAGCAGCTCACAGGGAGTCACTGAAGCTTTCTTT
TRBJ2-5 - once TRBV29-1 CSVESGRGETQYF TGCAGCGTTGAATCGGGCAGGGGAGAGACCCAGTACTTC
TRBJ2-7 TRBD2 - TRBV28 CASSLHAGGTYEQYF TGTGCCAGCAGTTTACATGCGGGAGGGACCTACGAGCAGTACTTC
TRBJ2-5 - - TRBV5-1 CASSLATRGETQYF TGCGCCAGCAGCTTGGCTACTAGGGGGGAGACCCAGTACTTC
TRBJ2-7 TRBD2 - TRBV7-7 CASSPSGSSYEQYF TGTGCCAGCAGCCCCAGCGGGAGTTCTTACGAGCAGTACTTC
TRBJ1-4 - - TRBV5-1 CASSFGGLTEKLFF TGCGCCAGCAGCTTCGGGGGGCTTACTGAAAAACTGTTTTTT
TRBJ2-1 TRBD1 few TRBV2 CASSEQGANNEQFF TGTGCCAGCAGTGAACAGGGGGCGAACAATGAGCAGTTCTTC
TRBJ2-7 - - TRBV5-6 CASSFNSPSPYEQYF TGTGCCAGCAGCTTTAATAGCCCTTCGCCTTACGAGCAGTACTTC
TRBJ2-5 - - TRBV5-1 CASSRSGGSEETQYF TGCGCCAGCAGCAGGTCGGGGGGCTCGGAAGAGACCCAGTACTTC
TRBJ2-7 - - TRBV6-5 CASLGQTTYEQYF TGTGCCAGCCTGGGACAAACTACTTACGAGCAGTACTTC
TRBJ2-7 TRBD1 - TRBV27 CATRTGSSYEQYF TGTGCCACCCGGACAGGGAGCTCCTACGAGCAGTACTTC
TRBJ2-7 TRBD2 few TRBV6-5 CASRRTSGSSYEQYF TGTGCCAGCAGACGGACTAGCGGGAGCTCCTACGAGCAGTACTTC
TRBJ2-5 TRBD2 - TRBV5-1 CASSLLAGGFQETQYF TGCGCCAGCAGCTTACTAGCGGGGGGTTTCCAAGAGACCCAGTACTTC
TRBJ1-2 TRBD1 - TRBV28 CASSSGTDYGYTF TGTGCCAGCAGTTCCGGGACAGACTATGGCTACACCTTC
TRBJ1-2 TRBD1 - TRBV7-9 CASSPTGERDATF TGTGCCAGCAGCCCCACAGGGGAAAGGGACGCGACCTTC
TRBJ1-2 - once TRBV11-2 CASSVKDTNYGYTF TGTGCCAGCAGCGTAAAGGACACTAACTATGGCTACACCTTC
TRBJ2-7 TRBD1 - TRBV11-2 CASSLETWTGSYEQYF TGTGCCAGCAGCTTAGAAACTTGGACAGGCTCCTACGAGCAGTACTTC
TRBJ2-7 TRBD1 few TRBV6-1 CATTRTGEYYEQYF TGTGCCACCACTCGGACAGGGGAGTACTACGAGCAGTACTTC
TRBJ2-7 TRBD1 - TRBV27 CASSGTVGSWTYEQYF TGTGCCAGCAGTGGGACAGTTGGATCTTGGACCTACGAGCAGTACTTC
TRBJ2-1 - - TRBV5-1 CASSFRLPNEQFF TGCGCCAGCAGCTTCAGGCTTCCTAATGAGCAGTTCTTC
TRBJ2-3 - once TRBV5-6 CASSLGAGFRYF TGTGCCAGCAGCTTGGGGGCTGGTTTCCGGTATTTT
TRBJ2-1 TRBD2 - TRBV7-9 CASSPGLANYNEQFF TGTGCCAGCAGCCCGGGACTAGCGAATTACAATGAGCAGTTCTTC